This T cell receptor (beta chain) was documented in a study of CD8 T cells in Susac syndrome. V was pared by 2 bases and J by 5 bases, with 17 bases between. CDR1 and CDR2 from the germline V gene are SGHRS and YFSETQ. The CDR3 runs to 15 residues. RNA totalling about 0.45 to 1 ug underwent reverse transcription with random hexamers. TCRdb redid the calling of the immunoSEQ multiplex PCR reads with MiXCR, one entry per CDR3 protein. The sample records some 170,000 distinct CDR3 sequences, roughly 95% being singletons. The sample consisted of CD4+ T cells from PBMCs. The chain has TRBV5-1 and TRBJ2-7; no firm D call. The sequence was collected from a human donor with multiple sclerosis. This CDR3 is CASSLGSANPHEQYF. DNA of the CDR3: TGCGCCAGCAGCTTAGGGTCGGCCAATCCCCACGAGCAGTACTTC.